The present entry profiles one T cell receptor gamma chain with its context. Antigen unknown. These data originate in a study of Vδ1+ human thymocytes. Findings of the study overall: Thymic TRG and TRD repertoires appeared highly polyclonal, with Gaussian CDR3 length distributions. Bulk data may be misread because of unexpected Vdelta2 sequences.

From germline, CDR1 is VENAVY and CDR2 YDSYNSRV. The CDR3 consists of 13 residues. Trimming cost V 4 bases and J 6 bases; bases outside gene matches: 9. Sequences come from RNA converted to cDNA by reverse transcription. Pooled V-gene forward primers with one constant-region reverse primer generated the CDR3 amplicons by multiplex PCR. TCRdb applied CATT to the multiplex PCR reads for clone calling. The table lists approximately 7,000 gamma-chain clones, 40% to 50% of them singletons. Sequenced: Vdelta1+ gamma-delta thymocytes from the thymus. As to subset: FACS-sorted CD3+ TCRalphabeta- TCRVdelta1+ TCRVdelta2- thymocytes. The TCR originated in a boy under three years old who had congenital heart surgery. This rearrangement joins TRGV8 to TRGJ1 or TRGJ2. Here the J gene came from matching the DNA to germline, since TCRdb omits it. Here the CDR3 DNA reads TGTGCCACCTGGGACACCCAATGTTATAAGAAACTCTTT. It is translated as CATWDTQCYKKLF.